Each of the 23 T cell receptor beta chains below was sequenced from the same sample in a study of T cell changes during pregnancy in multiple sclerosis. Generated by immunoSEQ multiplex PCR, the TCRdb table keeps only in-frame clones and is missing some. The sample consists of tens of thousands of clones, under 95% of them appearing once. Sequencing was performed on CD8+ T cells from peripheral blood mononuclear cells, taken before pregnancy. These receptors were obtained from a female donor with multiple sclerosis, enrolled in a pregnancy study.

This sequence joins TRBV27 and TRBJ2-7; D perhaps matches TRBD2 (6 bases). This CDR3 spans 14 amino acids. Between the trimmed V and J ends, which lost 2 bases and 5 bases, there was a span of 13 bases. CDR1 is MNHEY and CDR2 is SMNVEV in the germline V gene (reference sequence). The CDR3 DNA reads as TGTGCCAGCAGTTTAGGGGGGACTCTCAACGAGCAGTACTTC. Encoded protein: CASSLGGTLNEQYF.

The chain uses TRBV15 and TRBJ2-1, with 8 nucleotides matching TRBD1. The CDR3 has 16 amino acids. After removal of 6 bases from V and 2 bases from J, the junction contained 9 bases not matched to a gene. CDR1 LNHNV and CDR2 YYDKDF come from the germline V gene (reference sequence). The CDR3 bases are TGTGCCACCAGAACCGGGACAGGTTCCCCCTACAATGAGCAGTTCTTC. Protein product: CATRTGTGSPYNEQFF.

The chain carries TRBV7-9 and TRBJ1-4, with D uncertain. Trimming shortened V by 7 bases and J by 6 bases, and 6 bases separated the two germline ends. CDR1 and CDR2 (germline): SEHNR, FQNEAQ (reference sequence). The CDR3 runs 11 residues. The CDR3 DNA follows: TGTGCCAGCACCCTCGATGAAAAACTGTTTTTT. It encodes CASTLDEKLFF.

The rearrangement joins TRBV4-2 to TRBJ2-1, with 12 positions matching TRBD2. Germline assignment: CDR1 LGHNA and CDR2 YNFKEQ. V trimming: 3 bases; J trimming: 6 bases; junction bases outside the gene matches: 12. The CDR3 length is 18 residues. The DNA of the CDR3 is TGTGCCAGCAGCCACTCCCCCGGCGCTAGCGGGGGGGGCAATGAGCAGTTCTTC. Protein: CASSHSPGASGGGNEQFF.

The V call is TRBV4-1, the J call TRBJ2-7; D perhaps matches TRBD2 (5 bases). The V gene's germline CDR1 is MGHRA and CDR2 YSYEKL. V was cut by 3 bases and J by 3 bases, with 6 bases left in between. CDR3 length: 12 residues. In DNA, the CDR3 is TGCGCCAGCAGCCACGCGGGCTACGAGCAGTACTTC. It codes for CASSHAGYEQYF.

This chain joins TRBV19 and TRBJ1-6; TRBD1 is a possible D gene (5 bases). This CDR3 region has 17 residues. V was pared by 5 bases and J by 10 bases, with 24 bases between. Germline lookup yields CDR1 LNHDA and CDR2 SQIVND (reference sequence). The CDR3 region has the DNA TGTGCCAGTAGTGGAGGGGTTTGGGGACTCTCGGAATCACCCCTCCACTTT. This codes for CASSGGVWGLSESPLHF.

V gene TRBV4-1 combines with J gene TRBJ1-1; no clear D. The germline CDR1 and CDR2 sequences are MGHRA and YSYEKL. The CDR3 extends over 14 amino acids. Between the trimmed V and J ends, which lost 1 base and 4 bases, there was a span of 10 bases. This CDR3 reads CASSQAPPGTEAFF. CDR3 coding DNA: TGCGCCAGCAGCCAAGCCCCGCCAGGCACTGAAGCTTTCTTT.

The V and J genes are TRBV6-5 and TRBJ2-2; no firm D call. This CDR3 contains 13 residues. Trimming took off 2 bases at V and 5 bases at J, with 6 bases between the two ends. CDR1 and CDR2 (germline): MNHEY, SVGAGI. The CDR3 sequence: CASSYGQTGELFF. DNA for the CDR3: TGTGCCAGCAGTTACGGGCAAACCGGGGAGCTGTTTTTT.

The rearrangement links TRBV7-3 to TRBJ2-7, with 9 bases aligning to TRBD1. Germline-derived CDR1 and CDR2 are SGHTA and FQGTGA. This CDR3 region has 15 residues. Germline trimming cut 4 bases from V and 3 bases from J; bases unmatched to any gene: 7. The CDR3 DNA reads as TGTGCCAGCAGCTCACCGGACAGGGGAAACTACGAGCAGTACTTC. As protein: CASSSPDRGNYEQYF.

The chain couples TRBV30 to TRBJ2-7, with a tentative D call TRBD2 (7 bases). The germline CDR1 and CDR2 sequences are GTSNPN and SVGIG (reference sequence). Deletions cut 0 bases from V and 7 bases from J, with 16 bases between. The CDR3 totals 14 residues. CDR3 sequence: CAWSVRGGGWEQYF. In DNA, the CDR3 is TGTGCCTGGAGTGTAAGGGGGGGCGGATGGGAGCAGTACTTC.

This clone appeared a single time. The chain combines TRBV7-8 with TRBJ2-7; 10 nucleotides agree with TRBD1. This CDR3 is 16 amino acids long. The V and J ends lost 6 bases and 1 base, in that order; junction bases with no gene match: 9. CDR1 is SGHVS and CDR2 is FQNEAQ in the germline V gene. The CDR3 nucleotides are TGTGCCAGCAGAGGGAGCCGGGACAGGGGATCCTACGAGCAGTACTTC. It yields the protein CASRGSRDRGSYEQYF. The entire variable domain, with the rest obtained from reference TRBV7-8 and TRBJ2-7, is as follows: GAGVSQSPRYKVAKRGQDVALRCDPISGHVSLFWYQQALGQGPEFLTYFQNEAQLDKSGLPSDRFFAERPEGSVSTLKIQRTQQEDSAVYLCASRGSRDRGSYEQYFGPGTRLTVT.

This sequence joins TRBV6-1 and TRBJ2-1, with TRBD2 matching over 8 bases. V shed 2 bases, J shed 7 bases, and the junction held 10 bases outside the gene matches. The CDR3 has 16 residues. Per the germline V gene, CDR1 is MNHNS and CDR2 is SASEGT. In DNA form, the CDR3 reads TGTGCCAGCAGTGAATACCGGGGGGGCCGAGGGAATGAGCAGTTCTTC. It yields the protein CASSEYRGGRGNEQFF.

This clone was detected once. V usage is TRBV6-5 and J usage is TRBJ1-2, with D maybe TRBD1 (6 bases). V shed 7 bases and J shed 9 bases, with 12 bases lying between them. The germline V gene has CDR1 MNHEY and CDR2 SVGAGI. The CDR3 sequence is 11 residues long. CDR3 DNA: TGTGCCAGCAAACAGGGTCATAGCTACACCTTC. Translated, it gives CASKQGHSYTF.

The chain is built from TRBV6-1 and TRBJ2-3; the match to TRBD1 covers 9 bases. CDR3 size: 16 residues. CDR1 and CDR2 (germline): MNHNS, SASEGT. V gave up 3 bases and J gave up 3 bases; unmatched junction bases: 7. CDR3 nucleotides: TGTGCCAGCAGTGAGAGAGTACAGGGGGCTACAGATACGCAGTATTTT. Translated: CASSERVQGATDTQYF.

The V gene is TRBV11-2, the J gene TRBJ2-7; D may be TRBD2 (5 bases). Germline V gives CDR1 SGHAT, CDR2 FQNNGV. The CDR3 runs to 14 residues. Trimming left V 5 bases short and J 2 bases short, with 13 bases between. As DNA, the CDR3 is TGTGCCAGCAGCCACTTCCGAGGGACCTACGAGCAGTACTTC. Translated: CASSHFRGTYEQYF.

This clone was seen only once. The chain links TRBV9 to TRBJ2-1; 13 positions agree with TRBD2. The J segment lost 6 bases and the V segment lost 2 bases, leaving 11 bases of the junction unmatched. Germline CDR1 and CDR2: SGDLS and YYNGEE. There are 18 residues in the CDR3. The CDR3 is CASSVRTSGGAVVNEQFF. The CDR3 coding sequence is TGTGCCAGCAGCGTCCGTACTAGCGGGGGGGCGGTGGTCAATGAGCAGTTCTTC.

V is TRBV9 and J is TRBJ1-2; 8 positions agree with TRBD1. Germline V gene sequence: CDR1 SGDLS, CDR2 YYNGEE. This CDR3 is built from 14 residues. With V trimmed by 3 bases and J by 4 bases, 5 bases remained unmatched. The CDR3 nucleotides are TGTGCCAGCAGCGATTGGACAGGGACCTATGGCTACACCTTC. The encoded protein is CASSDWTGTYGYTF.

This chain joins TRBV11-2 and TRBJ2-1; D possibly corresponds to TRBD1 (5 bases). This CDR3 contains 11 residues. The germline CDR1 and CDR2 sequences are SGHAT and FQNNGV. V lost 1 base, J lost 13 bases, and 8 bases lay in between. This CDR3 reads CASSLGGAQFF. CDR3 bases: TGTGCCAGCAGCTTAGGTGGGGCCCAGTTCTTC.

V is TRBV29-1 and J is TRBJ1-1; TRBD1 might be the D (6 bases). The V and J ends lost 2 bases and 5 bases respectively, with 12 bases between them. The CDR3 is made up of 13 amino acids. CDR1 is SQVTM and CDR2 is ANQGSEA in the germline V gene. CDR3 residues: CSVESGAGTEAFF. The CDR3 bases are TGCAGCGTTGAATCAGGGGCAGGAACTGAAGCTTTCTTT.

V and J are TRBV4-3 and TRBJ2-3; possible D gene TRBD2, 6 bases. V lost 0 bases and J 0 bases, leaving 10 bases between the germline ends. The germline gives CDR1 LGHNA, CDR2 YSLEER. This CDR3 contains 16 residues. This CDR3 is CASSQEGTSSTDTQYF. CDR3 sequence (DNA): TGCGCCAGCAGCCAAGAAGGGACTTCTAGCACAGATACGCAGTATTTT.

The V gene is TRBV12-5, the J gene TRBJ2-7; 8 nucleotides match TRBD2. V lost 3 bases and J lost 2; bases outside the gene matches: 3. This CDR3 is built from 14 residues. CDR1 and CDR2 (germline): LGHNT, FRNRAP. The CDR3 sequence is CASGLSGGAYEQYF. CDR3 nucleotides: TGTGCTAGTGGTTTATCGGGGGGGGCCTACGAGCAGTACTTC.

V is TRBV6-6 and J is TRBJ2-7; possibly TRBD2 for D (6 bases). Germline values: CDR1 MNHNY, CDR2 SVGAGI (reference sequence). CDR3 length: 13 residues. Trimming shortened V by 1 base and J by 3 bases, and 7 bases separated the two germline ends. The CDR3 nucleotides read TGTGCCAGCAGTTACTTGCGGGGCTACGAGCAGTACTTC. Encoded protein: CASSYLRGYEQYF.

CDR3 sequence reads: CASSIAGLAGGSSYNEQFF. DNA of the CDR3: TGTGCCAGTAGTATTGCAGGGCTAGCGGGGGGGAGCTCCTACAATGAGCAGTTCTTC. This sequence joins TRBV19 and TRBJ2-1, with 12 bases matching TRBD2. V lost 3 bases, J lost 0 bases, and 9 bases stayed unmatched. Per the germline V gene, CDR1 is LNHDA and CDR2 is SQIVND (reference sequence). The CDR3 contains 19 residues. Full variable domain (missing parts from reference TRBV19 and TRBJ2-1): DGGITQSPKYLFRKEGQNVTLSCEQNLNHDAMYWYRQDPGQGLRLIYYSQIVNDFQKGDIAEGYSVSREKKESFPLTVTSAQKNPTAFYLCASSIAGLAGGSSYNEQFFGPGTRLTVL.